This T cell receptor (beta chain) emerged from a study of human T cells and chemical hapten exposure. Whole-study findings and limits: Patch test score showed a positive correlation with PT1 expanded TCR counts.

Via MiXCR, TCRdb re-called the RACE reads, giving one row per CDR3 protein. The sample holds under 450,000 distinct CDR3 sequences, more than 5% seen once. Comment on this clonotype: Its target is unknown.

Indicated time point: patch test 2, 6 weeks after DPC sensitization. Documented treatment: therapeutic diphenylcyclopropenone sensitization with weekly scalp DPC. Alopecia patients, 18 to 70 years old and DPC-suitable, served as donors. The CDR3 is 15 residues long. Trimming left V 0 bases short and J 5 bases short, with 10 bases between. Germline V gene data show CDR1 as MNHEY and CDR2 as SVGAGI. V is TRBV6-5 and J is TRBJ1-4; possible D gene TRBD1, 5 bases. This TCR came from a woman under 30 with alopecia areata. Some clones in this sample may be carry-over from other donors' samples. The specimen was whole blood, collected in connection with sensitization to the hapten diphenylcyclopropenone (DPC). CDR3 protein: CASSYSRSGNEKLFF. In DNA form, the CDR3 reads TGTGCCAGCAGTTACTCGCGATCAGGGAATGAAAAACTGTTTTTT.